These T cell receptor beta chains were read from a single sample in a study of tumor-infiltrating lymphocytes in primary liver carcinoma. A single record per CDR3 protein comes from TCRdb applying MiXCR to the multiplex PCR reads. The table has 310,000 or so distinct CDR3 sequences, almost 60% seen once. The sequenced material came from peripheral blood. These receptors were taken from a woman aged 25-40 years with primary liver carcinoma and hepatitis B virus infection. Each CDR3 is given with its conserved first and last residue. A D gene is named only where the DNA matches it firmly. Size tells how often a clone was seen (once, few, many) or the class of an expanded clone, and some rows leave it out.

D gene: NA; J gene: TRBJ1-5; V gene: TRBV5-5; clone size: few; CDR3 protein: CASSWEPGRYSNQPQHF; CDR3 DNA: TGTGCCAGCAGCTGGGAACCGGGACGGTATAGCAATCAGCCCCAGCATTTT
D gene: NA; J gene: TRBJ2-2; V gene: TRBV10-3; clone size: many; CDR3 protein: CAIRQRNTGELFF; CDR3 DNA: TGTGCCATAAGACAGAGGAACACCGGGGAGCTGTTTTTT
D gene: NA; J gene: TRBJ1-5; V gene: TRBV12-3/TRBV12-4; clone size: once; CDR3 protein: CASSPRGRGNQPRHF; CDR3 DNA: TGTGCCAGCAGCCCTAGGGGCCGGGGCAATCAGCCCCGGCATTTT
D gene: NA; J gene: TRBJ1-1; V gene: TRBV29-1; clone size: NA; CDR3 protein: CSVLPHERIPEAFF; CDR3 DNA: TGCAGCGTTCTACCACATGAGCGGATCCCTGAAGCTTTCTTT
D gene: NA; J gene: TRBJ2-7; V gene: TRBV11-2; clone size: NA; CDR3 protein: CASSRGPGVYKQYF; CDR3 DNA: TGTGCCAGCAGTCGAGGCCCCGGAGTCTACAAGCAGTACTTC
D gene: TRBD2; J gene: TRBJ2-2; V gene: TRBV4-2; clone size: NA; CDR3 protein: CASSQEGAGGLTGDLFF; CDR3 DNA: TGTGCCAGCAGCCAAGAAGGAGCGGGAGGTCTCACCGGGGACCTGTTTTTT
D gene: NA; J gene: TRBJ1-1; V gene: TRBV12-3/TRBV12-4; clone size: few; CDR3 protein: CASAARTANTEAFF; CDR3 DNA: TGTGCCAGCGCCGCTCGGACAGCTAACACTGAAGCTTTCTTT
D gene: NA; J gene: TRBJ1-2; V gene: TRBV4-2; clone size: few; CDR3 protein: CASSQGADPWYGYTF; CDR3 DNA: TGTGCCAGCAGCCAAGGGGCAGATCCTTGGTATGGCTACACCTTC
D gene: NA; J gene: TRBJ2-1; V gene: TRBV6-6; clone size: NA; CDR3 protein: CASSSMFF; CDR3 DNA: TGTGCCAGCAGTTCTATGTTCTTC
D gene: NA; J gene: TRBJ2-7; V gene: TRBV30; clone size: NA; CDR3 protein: CAWSVRGNEQYF; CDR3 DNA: TGTGCCTGGAGTGTAAGGGGAAACGAGCAGTACTTC
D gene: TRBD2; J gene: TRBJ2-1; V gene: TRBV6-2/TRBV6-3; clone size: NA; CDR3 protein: CASRSTSGNEQFF; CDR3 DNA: TGTGCCAGCAGGAGTACTAGCGGCAATGAGCAGTTCTTC
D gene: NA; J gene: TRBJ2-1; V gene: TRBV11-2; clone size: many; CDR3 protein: CASRGGHLYNEQFF; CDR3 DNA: TGTGCCAGCAGGGGGGGACACCTATACAATGAGCAGTTCTTC
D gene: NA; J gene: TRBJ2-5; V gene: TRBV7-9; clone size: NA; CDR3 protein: CASSLGLSFQESQYF; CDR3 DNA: TGTGCCAGCAGCTTAGGACTGTCCTTCCAAGAGTCCCAGTACTTC
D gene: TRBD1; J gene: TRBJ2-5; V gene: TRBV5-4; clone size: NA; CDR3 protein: CASSFLGQGNGETQYF; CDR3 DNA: TGTGCCAGCAGCTTCCTCGGACAGGGTAATGGAGAGACCCAGTACTTC
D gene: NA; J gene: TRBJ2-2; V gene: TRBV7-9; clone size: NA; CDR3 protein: CASSPGAGQELFF; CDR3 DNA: TGTGCCAGCAGCCCCGGGGCAGGACAAGAGCTGTTTTTT
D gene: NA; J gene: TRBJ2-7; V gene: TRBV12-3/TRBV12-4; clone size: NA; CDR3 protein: CATSLESSPYYEQYF; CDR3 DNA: TGTGCCACCAGTTTAGAGTCTTCGCCTTACTACGAGCAGTACTTC
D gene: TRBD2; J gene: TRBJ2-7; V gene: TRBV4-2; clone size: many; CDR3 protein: CASSQGTSGDSEQYF; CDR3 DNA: TGTGCCAGCAGCCAAGGGACTAGCGGGGACAGCGAGCAGTACTTC
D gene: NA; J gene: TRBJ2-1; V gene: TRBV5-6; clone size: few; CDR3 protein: CASSLMDSSYNEQFF; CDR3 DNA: TGTGCCAGCAGCTTGATGGACTCTTCCTACAATGAGCAGTTCTTC
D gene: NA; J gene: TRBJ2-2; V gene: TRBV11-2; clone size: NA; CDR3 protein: CASIRAGTRELFF; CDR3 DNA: TGTGCCAGCATAAGGGCGGGGACCAGGGAGCTGTTTTTT
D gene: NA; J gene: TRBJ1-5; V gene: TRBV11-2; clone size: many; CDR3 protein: CASSLDRQQAQHF; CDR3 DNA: TGTGCCAGCAGCTTAGACCGGCAGCAGGCCCAGCATTTT
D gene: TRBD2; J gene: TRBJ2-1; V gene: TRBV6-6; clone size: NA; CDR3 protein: CASSGTSGVNEQFF; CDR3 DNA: TGTGCCAGCAGCGGGACTAGCGGGGTCAATGAGCAGTTCTTC
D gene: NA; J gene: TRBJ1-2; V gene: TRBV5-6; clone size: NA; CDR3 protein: CASGPDRNLNYGYTF; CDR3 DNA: TGTGCCAGCGGGCCCGACAGAAACCTAAACTATGGCTACACCTTC
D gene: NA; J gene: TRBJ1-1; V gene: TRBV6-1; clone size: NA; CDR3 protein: CASHVSAATEAFF; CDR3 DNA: TGTGCCAGTCACGTCTCGGCGGCCACTGAAGCTTTCTTT
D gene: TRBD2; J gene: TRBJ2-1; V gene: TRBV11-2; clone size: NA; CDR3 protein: CASSLVPAGSYDEQFF; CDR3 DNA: TGTGCCAGCAGCTTAGTCCCAGCGGGAAGCTACGATGAGCAGTTCTTC
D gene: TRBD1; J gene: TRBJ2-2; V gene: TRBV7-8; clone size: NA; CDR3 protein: CASSLGRGPDTGELFF; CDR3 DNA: TGTGCCAGCAGCTTAGGCAGGGGGCCGGACACCGGGGAGCTGTTTTTT
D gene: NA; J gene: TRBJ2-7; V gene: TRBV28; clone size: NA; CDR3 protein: CASSLSPGGENEQYF; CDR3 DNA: TGTGCCAGCAGTTTATCCCCAGGGGGGGAAAACGAGCAGTACTTC
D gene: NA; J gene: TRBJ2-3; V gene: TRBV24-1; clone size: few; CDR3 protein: CATSDLGLEGTDTQYF; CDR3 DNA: TGTGCCACCAGTGATCTGGGCCTCGAGGGGACAGATACGCAGTATTTT
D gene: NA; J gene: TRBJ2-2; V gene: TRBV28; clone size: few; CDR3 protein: CASSHNRVNTGELFF; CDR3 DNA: TGTGCCAGCAGTCACAACAGGGTGAACACCGGGGAGCTGTTTTTT
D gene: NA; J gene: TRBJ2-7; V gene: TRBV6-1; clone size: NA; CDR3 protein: CASTATAAYEQYF; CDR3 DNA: TGTGCCAGCACCGCGACAGCAGCCTACGAGCAGTACTTC
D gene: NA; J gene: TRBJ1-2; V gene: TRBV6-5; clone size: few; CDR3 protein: CASSSGPGRGYTF; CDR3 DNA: TGTGCCAGCAGTTCCGGTCCCGGGAGGGGCTACACCTTC
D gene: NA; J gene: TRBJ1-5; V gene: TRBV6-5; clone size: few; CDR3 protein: CASRGGGGRSNQPQHF; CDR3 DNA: TGTGCCAGCAGGGGGGGAGGAGGGCGTAGCAATCAGCCCCAGCATTTT
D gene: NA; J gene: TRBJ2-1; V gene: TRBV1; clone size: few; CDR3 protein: CTSSQEGRRGPIF; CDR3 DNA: TGCACCAGCAGCCAAGAAGGTCGGCGGGGGCCAATCTTC
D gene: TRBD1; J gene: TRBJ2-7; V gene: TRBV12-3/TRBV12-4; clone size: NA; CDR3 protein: CARSHTGTGGSYEQYF; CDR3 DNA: TGTGCCAGGAGCCACACCGGGACAGGGGGTTCCTACGAGCAGTACTTC
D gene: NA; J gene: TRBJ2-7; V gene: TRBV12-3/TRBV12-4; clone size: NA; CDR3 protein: CASRKTASGYEQYF; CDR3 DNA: TGTGCCAGCAGGAAAACAGCGTCTGGCTACGAGCAGTACTTC
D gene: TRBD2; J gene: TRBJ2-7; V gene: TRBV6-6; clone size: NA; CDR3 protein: CACNQTSGSYEQYF; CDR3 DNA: TGTGCCTGCAATCAAACTAGCGGGAGCTACGAGCAGTACTTC
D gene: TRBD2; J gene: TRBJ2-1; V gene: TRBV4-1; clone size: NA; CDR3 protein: CASSHRLAPSSYNEHFF; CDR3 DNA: TGCGCCAGCAGCCACAGACTAGCGCCTAGCTCCTACAATGAGCACTTCTTC
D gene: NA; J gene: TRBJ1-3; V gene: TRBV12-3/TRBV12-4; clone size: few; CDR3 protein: CASRGDGLTGNTIYF; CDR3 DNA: TGTGCCAGCAGGGGAGACGGATTAACTGGAAACACCATATATTTT
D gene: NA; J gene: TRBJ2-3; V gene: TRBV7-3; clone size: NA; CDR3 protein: CASSLTSHHADTQYF; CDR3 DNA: TGTGCCAGCAGCTTAACATCACATCACGCCGATACGCAGTATTTT